This TCR beta chain was profiled in a study of cytotoxic CD8 clonotypes in ibrutinib-treated CLL. Study-level information: Among responders, roughly 25 were partial and 2 complete; after median approximately 68 months, about 15 stayed remitted and approximately 12 progressed.

Depths of 1 in 200,000 to 1 in 1 million T cells were the sequencing target. Only in-frame clones appear in the TCRdb table, and some are missing; sequencing was by immunoSEQ multiplex PCR. The repertoire consists of roughly 150,000 clones, with 84% occurring once and the leading ten covering about 4.5%. As input for TCR beta libraries, roughly 2 micrograms of genomic DNA came from cryopreserved PBMCs. Study results and caveats: Clonality was elevated at ibrutinib response and had returned toward baseline at progression.

About this clone itself: Antigen unknown.

V lost 8 bases to trimming and J lost 2 bases, with 12 bases between them. This CDR3 comprises 13 residues. Germline CDR1 is MNHNY and CDR2 is SVGAGI (reference sequence). Sequenced here: PBMCs, sampled after 24 months of ibrutinib treatment. The clonotype was recovered from a human donor with chronic lymphocytic leukemia. The chain combines TRBV6-6 with TRBJ1-2; D is possibly TRBD1 (6 bases). This CDR3 reads CASGHGGNYGYTF. The CDR3 nucleotides are TGTGCCAGCGGGCATGGGGGCAACTATGGCTACACCTTC.